This is a list of T cell receptor beta chains from one sample in a study of T-cell memory formation after mild COVID-19. Each CDR3 protein gets one entry after TCRdb re-called the 5' RACE reads with MiXCR. The sample has more than 150,000 distinct CDR3 sequences; around 20% are singletons. Sequencing was performed on PBMCs or a T cell subset sorted from them (not recorded which). These receptors were obtained from a man aged 18 to 30 who had mild COVID-19 (a few samples of this study predate the infection). Cell type and time point are not known. The CDR3 runs from the conserved cysteine through the conserved F or W. Each record gives: D gene, V gene, J gene, clone size, CDR3 protein, CDR3 DNA. A D gene is named only where the DNA matches it firmly. Size values are once, few and many counts, or a class for expanded clones, and some rows have none.

D gene: TRBD2
V gene: TRBV11-2
J gene: TRBJ2-1
clone size: few
CDR3 protein: CASSKKSGGVSNEQFF
CDR3 DNA: TGTGCCAGCAGCAAAAAGAGCGGGGGGGTTTCGAATGAGCAGTTCTTC

D gene: NA
V gene: TRBV7-9
J gene: TRBJ1-2
clone size: few
CDR3 protein: CASSLGGKDGYTF
CDR3 DNA: TGTGCCAGCAGCTTAGGGGGAAAAGATGGCTACACCTTC

D gene: TRBD1
V gene: TRBV5-1
J gene: TRBJ1-1
clone size: many
CDR3 protein: CASSAGGPSNTEAFF
CDR3 DNA: TGCGCCAGCAGCGCAGGGGGCCCTTCGAACACTGAAGCTTTCTTT

D gene: TRBD2
V gene: TRBV6-2/TRBV6-3
J gene: TRBJ2-2
clone size: many
CDR3 protein: CASTTVGGTGELFF
CDR3 DNA: TGTGCCAGCACCACCGTCGGGGGGACCGGGGAGCTGTTTTTT

D gene: TRBD1
V gene: TRBV12-3/TRBV12-4
J gene: TRBJ2-1
clone size: NA
CDR3 protein: CASKRDRGYNEQFF
CDR3 DNA: TGTGCCAGCAAAAGGGACAGGGGCTACAATGAGCAGTTCTTC

D gene: NA
V gene: TRBV6-6
J gene: TRBJ1-2
clone size: NA
CDR3 protein: CASTFGANYGYTF
CDR3 DNA: TGTGCCAGCACCTTCGGAGCTAACTATGGCTACACCTTC

D gene: TRBD1
V gene: TRBV4-1
J gene: TRBJ1-1
clone size: NA
CDR3 protein: CASSQGRGQGAPTAEAFF
CDR3 DNA: TGCGCCAGCAGCCAAGGAAGGGGACAGGGGGCCCCCACGGCTGAAGCTTTCTTT

D gene: NA
V gene: TRBV7-7
J gene: TRBJ2-2
clone size: few
CDR3 protein: CASSPDPRPGELFF
CDR3 DNA: TGTGCCAGCAGCCCCGACCCGAGGCCCGGGGAGCTGTTTTTT

D gene: NA
V gene: TRBV4-1
J gene: TRBJ2-3
clone size: NA
CDR3 protein: CASSQVRRVSTDTQYF
CDR3 DNA: TGCGCCAGCAGCCAAGTCCGGCGGGTTAGCACAGATACGCAGTATTTT

D gene: NA
V gene: TRBV7-2
J gene: TRBJ2-2
clone size: few
CDR3 protein: CASSPSRTTGELFF
CDR3 DNA: TGTGCCAGCAGCCCCTCGCGGACCACCGGGGAGCTGTTTTTT

D gene: NA
V gene: TRBV29-1
J gene: TRBJ1-2
clone size: few
CDR3 protein: CSVEGGQNYGYTF
CDR3 DNA: TGCAGCGTTGAAGGAGGACAGAACTATGGCTACACCTTC

D gene: NA
V gene: TRBV27
J gene: TRBJ2-5
clone size: NA
CDR3 protein: CASTRRAGVETQYF
CDR3 DNA: TGTGCCAGCACTAGGCGGGCAGGGGTGGAGACCCAGTACTTC

D gene: NA
V gene: TRBV15
J gene: TRBJ1-2
clone size: NA
CDR3 protein: CATSRRMGGRVGDYGYTF
CDR3 DNA: TGTGCCACCAGCAGGCGCATGGGGGGACGGGTTGGCGACTATGGCTACACCTTC

D gene: TRBD1
V gene: TRBV29-1
J gene: TRBJ1-1
clone size: NA
CDR3 protein: CSVEDAVTGALNTEAFF
CDR3 DNA: TGCAGCGTTGAAGATGCTGTGACAGGGGCCTTGAACACTGAAGCTTTCTTT

D gene: NA
V gene: TRBV7-9
J gene: TRBJ1-5
clone size: few
CDR3 protein: CASSFEGDQPQHF
CDR3 DNA: TGTGCCAGCAGCTTCGAGGGAGATCAGCCCCAGCATTTT

D gene: NA
V gene: TRBV5-5
J gene: TRBJ1-5
clone size: few
CDR3 protein: CASSLRGFQPQHF
CDR3 DNA: TGTGCCAGCAGCTTGAGAGGGTTTCAGCCCCAGCATTTT

D gene: NA
V gene: TRBV6-5
J gene: TRBJ2-3
clone size: NA
CDR3 protein: CASSYSAAGRTDTQYF
CDR3 DNA: TGTGCCAGCAGTTACTCGGCGGCAGGGCGCACAGATACGCAGTATTTT

D gene: TRBD1
V gene: TRBV5-1
J gene: TRBJ1-1
clone size: NA
CDR3 protein: CASSSQGAGDTEAFF
CDR3 DNA: TGCGCCAGCAGCTCCCAGGGGGCTGGGGACACTGAAGCTTTCTTT

D gene: TRBD2
V gene: TRBV6-5
J gene: TRBJ2-1
clone size: few
CDR3 protein: CASTQGASGGAGQFF
CDR3 DNA: TGTGCCAGCACCCAAGGGGCTAGCGGCGGCGCGGGGCAGTTCTTC

D gene: NA
V gene: TRBV18
J gene: TRBJ1-2
clone size: NA
CDR3 protein: CASSDDRRYGYTF
CDR3 DNA: TGTGCCAGCTCGGACGACAGGCGCTATGGCTACACCTTC

D gene: NA
V gene: TRBV20-1
J gene: TRBJ2-1
clone size: many
CDR3 protein: CSARVSRYNEQFF
CDR3 DNA: TGCAGTGCTAGAGTCAGCAGATACAATGAGCAGTTCTTC

D gene: NA
V gene: TRBV7-2
J gene: TRBJ1-3
clone size: NA
CDR3 protein: CASSLVSAGSGNTIYF
CDR3 DNA: TGTGCCAGCAGCTTAGTCTCGGCAGGCTCTGGAAACACCATATATTTT